This T cell receptor beta chain was identified during a study of T cell responses to AZD1222 COVID-19 vaccine (dated by TCRdb to about 2021). Regarding the complete study: A total of 230 to 250 trial participants underwent TCR sequencing, of whom about 210 received two doses of AZD1222 and about 25 received two doses of the MenACWY control vaccine. Trial participants were enrolled by age into subgroups of 18-55, 56-69 and 70-plus years, and about 150, 27 and 61 TCR-sequenced participants, respectively, were included in these subgroups.

The CDR3 regions of human TCRbeta chains were analyzed by immunosequencing. In the original analysis: TCRs in the repertoires were compared against a reference library of SARS-CoV-2-specific TCRs that had been generated with the MIRA antigen-specificity platform. Breadth was defined as the fraction of unique TCRs that were SARS-CoV-2-associated, and depth was defined as the fraction of total T cells that were SARS-CoV-2-associated. Using the MIRA data, each spike-specific TCR was assigned both to the spike region to which the TCR was reactive and to a CD4 or CD8 class. Log10-transformed breadth and depth values were compared by one-way ANOVA with Sidak's multiple comparisons tests. TCRdb mirrors the immuneACCESS table, restricted to in-frame sequences. Some clones are absent from its copies; in checked studies, under half trace to an unresolved V gene, and the reason for the others is unknown. For V, J and clone size, that table is used; D and trimming come from the DNA. In all, the sample holds roughly 150,000 clones, and 90% of those were seen once. Of the sample, 5% to 6.5% is held by the ten largest clones.

In regard to this clone: The antigen it recognizes is unknown. The input lacks base qualities; no much larger clone sits a single base away.

Findings and caveats that apply to the study as a whole: Because no day 14 peak-response samples were available, the repertoires could be characterized only after the peak T cell response. The 56-69-year group was small, and its depth increase did not reach significance, likely because of low power. After two AZD1222 doses, spike-specific TCR breadth and depth were significantly higher than at day 0 and than in MenACWY recipients. Conclusions about previously exposed vaccinees are limited because only five or six AZD1222 recipients were SARS-CoV-2 seropositive at baseline. Vaccine-associated CD4 TCRs spanned the whole spike protein, with dominant responses in regions 160-218 and 743-854. Participants were mostly white British and included more females than males, and it was suggested by the authors that clonal diversity may have been underestimated. Reportedly, close to half of the unique spike-specific TCRs recognized epitopes lying outside the regions that are mutated in the B.1.351 and B.1.1.7 variants.

Including the terminal cysteine and phenylalanine, the CDR3 comprises 15 residues. The kept DNA is CDR3 alone, 45 bases in frame from the first base. V and J are truncated by 1 base and 4 bases respectively, leaving an intervening sequence of 10 bases. The germline V gene encodes CDR1 KGHDR and CDR2 SFDVKD. Read against the paper, the sample's time point label means: about 28 days (+/-7) after the second vaccine dose. AZD1222 recipients given second doses at about 4 weeks or at about 12 weeks were pooled, since spike-specific TCR depth and breadth were not found to differ between the two schedules. Vaccinee samples were obtained from the UK trials COV001 and COV002, which included a single-blind randomized controlled phase 2/3 trial of AZD1222 (ChAdOx1 nCoV-19) in healthy adults. Trial participant PBMC samples were collected at day 0 and day 28 after the second dose for TCRbeta chain sequencing.

This clonotype originated in an adult who received the AZD1222 COVID-19 vaccine. The chain is assembled from TRBV24-1 and TRBJ2-1, and perhaps TRBD2 as D gene, on 5 matching bases. The sequencing used peripheral blood, collected 28 days after the second AZD1222 dose. The base sequence is TGTGCCACCAGTGATTTTAGCGTCAGTTACAATGAGCAGTTCTTC. Translated, it reads CATSDFSVSYNEQFF.